This is a list of T cell receptor beta chains from one sample in a study of OX40 agonist ivuxolimab in advanced cancers. Profiling relied on immunoSEQ multiplex PCR, and the TCRdb table lists in-frame clones only, not all of them. The repertoire holds 70,000 to 95,000 clones, with around nine tenths as singletons. The sequenced sample was CD4+ or CD8+ T cells sorted from blood, obtained in a trial of the OX40 agonist ivuxolimab. The receptors originated from an adult with an advanced solid tumor such as melanoma, head and neck, liver or kidney cancer. Both conserved end residues are part of each CDR3. The order of the fields is CDR3 protein, CDR3 DNA, D gene, V gene, J gene, clone size, CDR3 length. D genes are given only for firm matches. Size is stated for part of the rows, as once, few or many counts, or as a class when the clone is expanded.

cdr3_aa: CASSVSGGSYEQYF
cdr3_nt: TGTGCCAGCAGCGTATCGGGGGGCTCCTACGAGCAGTACTTC
d_call: TRBD2
v_call: TRBV9
j_call: TRBJ2-7
clone_size: .
cdr3_length: 14

cdr3_aa: CASSELEGVTSTDTQYF
cdr3_nt: TGTGCCAGCAGTGAGCTCGAGGGGGTTACTAGCACAGATACGCAGTATTTT
d_call: .
v_call: TRBV2
j_call: TRBJ2-3
clone_size: .
cdr3_length: 17

cdr3_aa: CASSPPWIDRGLTYEQYF
cdr3_nt: TGTGCCAGCAGCCCGCCCTGGATAGACAGGGGCCTTACCTACGAGCAGTACTTC
d_call: TRBD1
v_call: TRBV7-9
j_call: TRBJ2-7
clone_size: .
cdr3_length: 18

cdr3_aa: CASSPGEVSSPLHF
cdr3_nt: TGTGCCAGCTCACCAGGGGAGGTCAGTTCACCCCTCCACTTT
d_call: .
v_call: TRBV18
j_call: TRBJ1-6
clone_size: .
cdr3_length: 14

cdr3_aa: CASSEELSSYNEQFF
cdr3_nt: TGTGCCAGCAGTGAGGAGCTGAGCTCCTACAATGAGCAGTTCTTC
d_call: .
v_call: TRBV6-4
j_call: TRBJ2-1
clone_size: .
cdr3_length: 15

cdr3_aa: CASSLAGLAGGWEQFF
cdr3_nt: TGCGCCAGCAGCTTGGCAGGACTAGCGGGGGGATGGGAGCAGTTCTTC
d_call: TRBD2
v_call: TRBV5-1
j_call: TRBJ2-1
clone_size: .
cdr3_length: 16

cdr3_aa: CASSPPQGQGEKLFF
cdr3_nt: TGTGCCAGCTCACCCCCACAGGGGCAGGGAGAAAAACTGTTTTTT
d_call: TRBD1
v_call: TRBV18
j_call: TRBJ1-4
clone_size: .
cdr3_length: 15

cdr3_aa: CASSLVGEKLFF
cdr3_nt: TGTGCCAGCAGTTTAGTTGGGGAAAAACTGTTTTTT
d_call: .
v_call: TRBV28
j_call: TRBJ1-4
clone_size: .
cdr3_length: 12

cdr3_aa: CASSPGQGLWEQYF
cdr3_nt: TGTGCCAGCTCACCGGGACAGGGGCTTTGGGAGCAGTACTTC
d_call: TRBD1
v_call: TRBV18
j_call: TRBJ2-5
clone_size: .
cdr3_length: 14

cdr3_aa: CASSPRSSGRWFF
cdr3_nt: TGTGCCAGCAGCCCGCGTAGTAGCGGGAGGTGGTTCTTC
d_call: TRBD2
v_call: TRBV7-9
j_call: TRBJ2-1
clone_size: .
cdr3_length: 13

cdr3_aa: CASSQTSEVSEQYF
cdr3_nt: TGCGCCAGCAGCCAGACTAGTGAGGTCTCCGAGCAGTACTTC
d_call: .
v_call: TRBV5-1
j_call: TRBJ2-7
clone_size: once
cdr3_length: 14

cdr3_aa: CASSPNGQETQYF
cdr3_nt: TGTGCCAGCTCACCGAACGGGCAAGAGACCCAGTACTTC
d_call: .
v_call: TRBV18
j_call: TRBJ2-5
clone_size: .
cdr3_length: 13

cdr3_aa: CSVATGVAGVGHEQFF
cdr3_nt: TGCAGCGTCGCCACTGGGGTAGCGGGAGTGGGTCATGAGCAGTTCTTC
d_call: TRBD2
v_call: TRBV29-1
j_call: TRBJ2-1
clone_size: .
cdr3_length: 16

cdr3_aa: CASSEEDRYTQYF
cdr3_nt: TGTGCCAGCAGTGAAGAGGATCGGTATACGCAGTATTTT
d_call: .
v_call: TRBV6-1
j_call: TRBJ2-3
clone_size: .
cdr3_length: 13

cdr3_aa: CASSSSVGLAPETQYF
cdr3_nt: TGCGCCAGCAGCTCGTCCGTTGGACTAGCCCCAGAGACCCAGTACTTC
d_call: TRBD2
v_call: TRBV5-1
j_call: TRBJ2-5
clone_size: .
cdr3_length: 16

cdr3_aa: CASGLEIGGIDYGYTF
cdr3_nt: TGTGCTAGTGGTTTGGAAATTGGGGGAATCGACTATGGCTACACCTTC
d_call: .
v_call: TRBV12-5
j_call: TRBJ1-2
clone_size: .
cdr3_length: 16

cdr3_aa: CASSPRDRGNPEQYF
cdr3_nt: TGTGCCAGCAGCCCCCGGGACAGAGGAAATCCCGAGCAGTACTTC
d_call: TRBD1
v_call: TRBV7-2
j_call: TRBJ2-7
clone_size: .
cdr3_length: 15

cdr3_aa: CASSLAQFGSPLHF
cdr3_nt: TGTGCCAGCAGCTTAGCACAGTTCGGGTCACCCCTCCACTTT
d_call: .
v_call: TRBV11-2
j_call: TRBJ1-6
clone_size: .
cdr3_length: 14

cdr3_aa: CASSQGVVTATNEKLFF
cdr3_nt: TGTGCCAGCAGCCAAGGGGTGGTTACAGCAACTAATGAAAAACTGTTTTTT
d_call: .
v_call: TRBV14
j_call: TRBJ1-4
clone_size: .
cdr3_length: 17

cdr3_aa: CASSPGREQETQYF
cdr3_nt: TGTGCCAGCTCACCAGGACGGGAGCAAGAGACCCAGTACTTC
d_call: .
v_call: TRBV18
j_call: TRBJ2-5
clone_size: .
cdr3_length: 14

cdr3_aa: CASHSTGGWNTEAFF
cdr3_nt: TGTGCCAGCCATTCGACAGGGGGCTGGAACACTGAAGCTTTCTTT
d_call: TRBD1
v_call: TRBV2
j_call: TRBJ1-1
clone_size: .
cdr3_length: 15

cdr3_aa: CASTLFSAPNTGELFF
cdr3_nt: TGTGCCAGCACCCTTTTTTCGGCCCCGAACACCGGGGAGCTGTTTTTT
d_call: .
v_call: TRBV28
j_call: TRBJ2-2
clone_size: .
cdr3_length: 16

cdr3_aa: CASSPSLGGGEKLFF
cdr3_nt: TGTGCCAGCTCACCTTCGCTTGGGGGTGGAGAAAAACTGTTTTTT
d_call: .
v_call: TRBV18
j_call: TRBJ1-4
clone_size: .
cdr3_length: 15

cdr3_aa: CASSPRDIPNTEAFF
cdr3_nt: TGTGCCAGCTCACCTCGTGACATCCCGAACACTGAAGCTTTCTTT
d_call: .
v_call: TRBV18
j_call: TRBJ1-1
clone_size: .
cdr3_length: 15

cdr3_aa: CATQTASASYEQYF
cdr3_nt: TGTGCCACCCAAACGGCTAGCGCCTCCTACGAGCAGTACTTC
d_call: .
v_call: TRBV6-1
j_call: TRBJ2-7
clone_size: .
cdr3_length: 14

cdr3_aa: CARNRGLDTEAFF
cdr3_nt: TGTGCCAGAAACAGGGGGCTTGACACTGAAGCTTTCTTT
d_call: TRBD1
v_call: TRBV19
j_call: TRBJ1-1
clone_size: .
cdr3_length: 13

cdr3_aa: CASSSRGTAGANYGYTF
cdr3_nt: TGTGCCAGCAGCTCCAGGGGAACCGCGGGCGCTAACTATGGCTACACCTTC
d_call: .
v_call: TRBV5-8
j_call: TRBJ1-2
clone_size: .
cdr3_length: 17

cdr3_aa: CASSLGDVISTEAFF
cdr3_nt: TGCGCCAGCAGCTTGGGGGACGTAATAAGCACTGAAGCTTTCTTT
d_call: .
v_call: TRBV5-1
j_call: TRBJ1-1
clone_size: .
cdr3_length: 15

cdr3_aa: CASSSKRHGQVGTYEQYF
cdr3_nt: TGCGCCAGCAGCTCCAAACGACACGGACAGGTGGGGACCTACGAGCAGTACTTC
d_call: TRBD1
v_call: TRBV5-1
j_call: TRBJ2-7
clone_size: .
cdr3_length: 18

cdr3_aa: CATSRGGSRGGPKQFF
cdr3_nt: TGTGCCACCAGCAGAGGAGGGAGTCGGGGGGGACCAAAGCAGTTCTTC
d_call: TRBD2
v_call: TRBV15
j_call: TRBJ2-1
clone_size: .
cdr3_length: 16

cdr3_aa: CASSPLNGGAGTQYF
cdr3_nt: TGTGCCAGCAGCCCCTTGAATGGGGGGGCAGGTACGCAGTATTTT
d_call: .
v_call: TRBV7-9
j_call: TRBJ2-3
clone_size: .
cdr3_length: 15

cdr3_aa: CATSGGQGQETQYF
cdr3_nt: TGTGCCACCAGCGGCGGACAGGGACAAGAGACCCAGTACTTC
d_call: TRBD1
v_call: TRBV15
j_call: TRBJ2-5
clone_size: .
cdr3_length: 14

cdr3_aa: CASSPGFRIAVTDTQYF
cdr3_nt: TGTGCCAGCTCACCAGGTTTTAGGATCGCGGTCACAGATACGCAGTATTTT
d_call: .
v_call: TRBV18
j_call: TRBJ2-3
clone_size: .
cdr3_length: 17

cdr3_aa: CAISESGLIYGYTF
cdr3_nt: TGTGCCATCAGTGAGTCTGGGCTAATCTATGGCTACACCTTC
d_call: .
v_call: TRBV10-3
j_call: TRBJ1-2
clone_size: .
cdr3_length: 14

cdr3_aa: CASRGTRGNNEQFF
cdr3_nt: TGTGCCAGCAGGGGGACTAGGGGGAACAATGAGCAGTTCTTC
d_call: TRBD2
v_call: TRBV6-1
j_call: TRBJ2-1
clone_size: few
cdr3_length: 14

cdr3_aa: CASSLTGNNEQFF
cdr3_nt: TGTGCCAGCAGCCTCACGGGCAACAATGAGCAGTTCTTC
d_call: .
v_call: TRBV9
j_call: TRBJ2-1
clone_size: few
cdr3_length: 13

cdr3_aa: CSVAPATANTEAFF
cdr3_nt: TGCAGCGTTGCTCCAGCGACAGCGAACACTGAAGCTTTCTTT
d_call: .
v_call: TRBV29-1
j_call: TRBJ1-1
clone_size: .
cdr3_length: 14

cdr3_aa: CASSPGQGSGETQYF
cdr3_nt: TGCGCCAGCAGTCCGGGACAGGGGAGCGGAGAGACCCAGTACTTC
d_call: TRBD1
v_call: TRBV5-1
j_call: TRBJ2-5
clone_size: once
cdr3_length: 15

cdr3_aa: CASRGLRRGNTGELFF
cdr3_nt: TGTGCCAGCAGAGGGTTGCGGCGGGGGAACACCGGGGAGCTGTTTTTT
d_call: .
v_call: TRBV5-6
j_call: TRBJ2-2
clone_size: .
cdr3_length: 16

cdr3_aa: CASSYLAGGREQYF
cdr3_nt: TGCGCCAGCAGCTACCTAGCGGGAGGCCGCGAGCAGTACTTC
d_call: TRBD2
v_call: TRBV5-1
j_call: TRBJ2-7
clone_size: once
cdr3_length: 14

cdr3_aa: CASSPRTSGGGGQYF
cdr3_nt: TGTGCCAGCAGTCCCCGGACTAGCGGGGGGGGCGGCCAGTACTTC
d_call: TRBD2
v_call: TRBV2
j_call: TRBJ2-5
clone_size: .
cdr3_length: 15

cdr3_aa: CSAKRNEQFF
cdr3_nt: TGCAGTGCAAAACGGAATGAGCAGTTCTTC
d_call: .
v_call: TRBV20-1
j_call: TRBJ2-1
clone_size: few
cdr3_length: 10

cdr3_aa: CASRALHGAGNTIYF
cdr3_nt: TGTGCCAGCAGAGCCCTCCATGGCGCTGGAAACACCATATATTTT
d_call: .
v_call: TRBV6-1
j_call: TRBJ1-3
clone_size: .
cdr3_length: 15

cdr3_aa: CASSIRRGGGDRGVETQYF
cdr3_nt: TGTGCCAGTAGTATCCGGCGGGGCGGGGGTGACAGGGGTGTTGAGACCCAGTACTTC
d_call: .
v_call: TRBV19
j_call: TRBJ2-5
clone_size: .
cdr3_length: 19

cdr3_aa: CASSPVAQGATDTQYF
cdr3_nt: TGTGCCAGCTCACCCGTCGCGCAGGGGGCAACAGATACGCAGTATTTT
d_call: TRBD1
v_call: TRBV18
j_call: TRBJ2-3
clone_size: .
cdr3_length: 16

cdr3_aa: CASSLRQRADTQYF
cdr3_nt: TGTGCCAGCAGCCTGCGACAGCGGGCGGATACGCAGTATTTT
d_call: .
v_call: TRBV14
j_call: TRBJ2-3
clone_size: .
cdr3_length: 14

cdr3_aa: CSVRVTGSEAFF
cdr3_nt: TGCAGCGTCCGAGTTACAGGGAGTGAAGCTTTCTTT
d_call: .
v_call: TRBV29-1
j_call: TRBJ1-1
clone_size: few
cdr3_length: 12

cdr3_aa: CASSRLAGPYEQYF
cdr3_nt: TGTGCCAGCAGCAGACTAGCGGGACCCTACGAGCAGTACTTC
d_call: TRBD2
v_call: TRBV27
j_call: TRBJ2-7
clone_size: once
cdr3_length: 14

cdr3_aa: CASSELSTIYF
cdr3_nt: TGTGCCAGCAGTGAATTGAGCACCATATATTTT
d_call: .
v_call: TRBV6-1
j_call: TRBJ1-3
clone_size: .
cdr3_length: 11

cdr3_aa: CASSLDYGGNTEAFF
cdr3_nt: TGCGCCAGCAGCTTGGACTATGGGGGGAACACTGAAGCTTTCTTT
d_call: .
v_call: TRBV5-1
j_call: TRBJ1-1
clone_size: .
cdr3_length: 15

cdr3_aa: CASSEFGGGGDEQFF
cdr3_nt: TGTGCCAGCAGTGAATTTGGGGGAGGGGGAGATGAGCAGTTCTTC
d_call: .
v_call: TRBV25-1
j_call: TRBJ2-1
clone_size: .
cdr3_length: 15

cdr3_aa: CASSLNQGANEQFF
cdr3_nt: TGTGCCAGCAGCTTAAACCAGGGGGCTAATGAGCAGTTCTTC
d_call: TRBD1
v_call: TRBV7-9
j_call: TRBJ2-1
clone_size: .
cdr3_length: 14

cdr3_aa: CASSVGLVAYEQYF
cdr3_nt: TGTGCCAGCAGTGTTGGACTGGTGGCTTACGAGCAGTACTTC
d_call: .
v_call: TRBV25-1
j_call: TRBJ2-7
clone_size: .
cdr3_length: 14

cdr3_aa: CASSPRLAGGPGSYNEQFF
cdr3_nt: TGTGCCAGCTCACCCCGACTAGCGGGAGGGCCCGGCTCCTACAATGAGCAGTTCTTC
d_call: TRBD2
v_call: TRBV18
j_call: TRBJ2-1
clone_size: .
cdr3_length: 19

cdr3_aa: CASSRRTLNSPLHF
cdr3_nt: TGTGCCAGCAGCCGACGGACCCTAAATTCACCCCTCCACTTT
d_call: .
v_call: TRBV5-6
j_call: TRBJ1-6
clone_size: .
cdr3_length: 14